Each of the 20 T cell receptor beta chains below was sequenced from the same sample in a study of molecular identifiers for immune sequencing clone quantification listed by TCRdb under 2018. Receptor amplification or capture employed PCR. TCRdb shows the sequencer as NextSeq 500. Clones were called with MiXCR by TCRdb after fastp trimmed the public reads at Q25, and only in-frame beta chains were retained. Records with the same CDR3 protein are collapsed into one entry carrying the most frequent genes and DNA. The sample contains around 470,000 distinct CDR3 sequences, roughly 25% of them found a single time. Together, the top ten hold around 0.78% of the sample. The specimen was naive CD8+ T cells from blood, with Jurkat cell RNA spiked in. The cell subset or site label here, explained by the study, means: FACS-sorted CD8+CD4-CCR7+CD45RA+ naive T cells. The receptors stem from a human donor in good health. Some libraries in this study had Jurkat cell RNA spiked in.

This clonotype was counted many times. The J gene is TRBJ2-7, the V gene TRBV7-2; 11 positions match TRBD2. Germline V gene data show CDR1 as SGHTA and CDR2 as FQGNSA. The CDR3 covers 15 residues. The junction had 4 bases not matched to a gene; V was cut back by 4 bases and J by 2 bases. The CDR3 region is CASSSVAGGPYEQYF. For the CDR3, the DNA is TGTGCCAGCAGCTCCGTAGCGGGAGGGCCCTACGAGCAGTACTTC.

This clonotype was counted a few times. The rearrangement uses TRBV5-1 and TRBJ1-4; TRBD1 agrees at 11 bases. Trimming removed 4 bases from V and 3 bases from J; junction bases left unmatched: 2. Germline V lookup: CDR1 SGHRS, CDR2 YFSETQ. The CDR3 contains 15 residues. CDR3 in amino acids: CASSEGQGANEKLFF. The CDR3 nucleotides are TGCGCCAGCAGCGAGGGACAGGGGGCTAATGAAAAACTGTTTTTT.

As for this clonotype: A much larger clone differs from this one at a single base, so this may be a read error. The rearrangement uses TRBV9 and TRBJ2-7, with 9 bases that match TRBD1. Germline CDR1 reads SGDLS; CDR2 reads YYNGEE. The CDR3 consists of 15 residues. V shed 4 bases and J 5 bases; nucleotides not matched to a gene: 10. The CDR3 region has the DNA TGTGCCAGCAGCTTCGCCGGGACAGGGCGCGACGAGCAGTACTTC. Amino acids: CASSFAGTGRDEQYF. Full variable domain (outside the CDR3, taken from reference TRBV9 and TRBJ2-7): DSGVTQTPKHLITATGQRVTLRCSPRSGDLSVYWYQQSLDQGLQFLIQYYNGEERAKGNILERFSAQQFPDLHSELNLSSLELGDSALYFCASSFAGTGRDEQYFGPGTRLTVT.

A few counts support this clonotype. The genes are TRBV4-3 and TRBJ1-3, with D possibly TRBD1 on 6 matching bases. Germline values: CDR1 LGHNA, CDR2 YSLEER. With 3 bases removed from V and 0 bases from J, the gap between germline ends came to 9 bases. This CDR3 region has 15 residues. The CDR3 loop is CASSQDSYSGNTIYF. CDR3 sequence (DNA): TGCGCCAGCAGCCAGGACAGCTACTCTGGAAACACCATATATTTT.

The table lists this clonotype with a few counts. The chain's CDR3 is CASSAPDRVGADTQYF. In nucleotides, the CDR3 is TGTGCCAGCAGCGCCCCTGACAGGGTTGGGGCAGATACGCAGTATTTT. This chain joins TRBV11-2 and TRBJ2-3; 7 bases are shared with TRBD1. V lost 5 bases, J lost 4 bases, and 12 bases stayed unmatched. Germline V CDR1 and CDR2: SGHAT, FQNNGV. This CDR3 spans 16 amino acids.

In its sample, this clonotype was seen many times. The chain uses TRBV20-1 and TRBJ2-6, with 7 bases identical to TRBD1. CDR1 is DFQATT and CDR2 is SNEGSKA in the germline V gene (reference sequence). Germline trimming cut 3 bases from V and 4 bases from J; bases unmatched to any gene: 6. The CDR3 runs to 15 residues. The CDR3 DNA reads TGCAGTGCTAGGGGTCTGGACAGGGGGGCCAACGTCCTGACTTTC. It is translated as CSARGLDRGANVLTF.

The V call is TRBV6-2 or TRBV6-3, the J call TRBJ1-5, with 8 bases that match TRBD1. Germline CDR1 and CDR2: MNHEY and SVGEGT. The CDR3 sequence is 16 residues long. Germline trimming cut 5 bases from V and 3 bases from J; bases unmatched to any gene: 9. Here the CDR3 reads CASSGSDRAINQPQHF. The DNA of the CDR3 is TGTGCCAGCAGTGGTTCGGACAGGGCAATCAATCAGCCCCAGCATTTT.

The V gene is TRBV7-9, the J gene TRBJ2-1; TRBD2 agrees at 15 bases. This CDR3 contains 17 residues. Germline loops: CDR1 SEHNR, CDR2 FQNEAQ (reference sequence). V gave up 5 bases and J gave up 7 bases; unmatched junction bases: 9. CDR3 in amino acids: CASSIGLAGGWGNEQFF. The CDR3 nucleotides are TGTGCCAGCAGCATTGGACTAGCGGGAGGGTGGGGAAATGAGCAGTTCTTC.

This clonotype appeared a few times. The rearrangement joins TRBV19 to TRBJ1-5; a weak D match, TRBD1 (5 bases). V was cut by 7 bases and J by 1 base, with 14 bases left in between. The germline CDR1 and CDR2 sequences are LNHDA and SQIVND (reference sequence). This CDR3 is 15 amino acids long. CDR3 protein: CASISGTRSNQPQHF. Here the CDR3 DNA reads TGTGCCAGTATCTCAGGGACTAGGAGCAATCAGCCCCAGCATTTT.

This clonotype was seen ten or more times. The chain is built from TRBV9 and TRBJ2-3; perhaps D is TRBD1 or TRBD2 (5 bases each). The CDR3 is 11 amino acids. CDR1 and CDR2 from the germline V gene are SGDLS and YYNGEE. V was clipped by 7 bases and J by 6 bases, with 9 bases between them. Here the CDR3 DNA reads TGTGCCAGCCCAGGGAGCGATACGCAGTATTTT. Translating gives CASPGSDTQYF.

Worth noting for this clonotype: A single base separates this from a much larger clone, so it may be a read error. For the CDR3, the DNA is TGTGCCAGCAGCTTAGGGTCCAGGGGCGACTCGGACAACGTCCTGACTTTC. Amino acids: CASSLGSRGDSDNVLTF. This chain uses TRBV7-9 with TRBJ2-6; TRBD1 is a possible D gene (6 bases). The CDR3 loop spans 17 amino acids. Germline V gene data show CDR1 as SEHNR and CDR2 as FQNEAQ (reference sequence). V was pared by 1 base and J by 9 bases, with 19 bases between.

In its sample, this clonotype was seen many times. The chain links TRBV6-2 or TRBV6-3 to TRBJ2-3; unclear D gene. The CDR3 loop spans 11 amino acids. Germline V gives CDR1 MNHEY, CDR2 SVGEGT. V lost 5 bases and J 1 base, leaving 1 base between the germline ends. The CDR3 here is CASSRTDTQYF. The CDR3 DNA sequence: TGTGCCAGCAGTCGCACAGATACGCAGTATTTT.

The rearrangement joins TRBV2 to TRBJ2-6, with unresolved D. Germline CDR1 and CDR2: SNHLY and FYNNEI. V was shortened by 2 bases and J by 0 bases, with 11 bases between the two germline ends. This CDR3 region has 17 residues. The CDR3 loop is CASSENNLGSGANVLTF. The DNA of the CDR3 is TGTGCCAGCAGTGAAAACAATCTTGGCTCTGGGGCCAACGTCCTGACTTTC.

The sample holds many counts of this clonotype. The CDR3 bases are TGCAGCGTTTACGCCCTGGGGGGCGAAAAACTGTTTTTT. This gives the protein CSVYALGGEKLFF. The chain recombines TRBV29-1 with TRBJ1-4; possible D gene TRBD1, 6 bases. Germline CDR1 reads SQVTM; CDR2 reads ANQGSEA. The germline V and J ends were trimmed by 5 bases and 8 bases, with 15 bases remaining between them. The CDR3 has 13 amino acids.

CDR3 nucleotides: TGCAGTGCTATCAGACTTCATTACAATGAGCAGTTCTTC. Translating gives CSAIRLHYNEQFF. The chain combines TRBV20-1 with TRBJ2-1; no clear D gene. V was shortened by 4 bases and J by 4 bases, with 11 bases between the two germline ends. The CDR3 runs to 13 residues. Germline V gene sequence: CDR1 DFQATT, CDR2 SNEGSKA (reference sequence).

There are many counts of this clonotype. The V and J genes are TRBV29-1 and TRBJ2-7; D unresolved. This CDR3 has 11 residues. Germline-derived CDR1 and CDR2 are SQVTM and ANQGSEA. Trimming pared 6 bases from V and 9 bases from J, leaving 15 bases between. The CDR3 reads CSVLQRSAQYF. In nucleotides, the CDR3 is TGCAGCGTCCTACAGCGATCGGCGCAGTACTTC.

The V and J genes are TRBV28 and TRBJ2-7; D is possibly TRBD1 (6 bases). There are 15 residues in the CDR3. Germline lookup yields CDR1 MDHEN and CDR2 SYDVKM. V was shortened by 5 bases and J by 1 base, with 15 bases between the two germline ends. In DNA form, the CDR3 reads TGTGCCAGCAGTCTCAGGGGAATTGAGTCCTACGAGCAGTACTTC. It encodes CASSLRGIESYEQYF.

The chain uses TRBV18 and TRBJ2-7; D not resolved. The ends were cut back, 6 bases at V and 6 bases at J, with 12 bases in the middle. This CDR3 spans 12 amino acids. In germline, CDR1 is KGHSH, CDR2 LQKENI. In DNA form, the CDR3 reads TGTGCCAGCTCCCAGAAGCCCTCCGAGCAGTACTTC. Protein: CASSQKPSEQYF. Supplemented by reference TRBV18 and TRBJ2-7, the full variable domain reads NAGVMQNPRHLVRRRGQEARLRCSPMKGHSHVYWYRQLPEEGLKFMVYLQKENIIDESGMPKERFSAEFPKEGPSILRIQQVVRGDSAAYFCASSQKPSEQYFGPGTRLTVT.

Ten or more counts support this clonotype. The rearrangement joins TRBV6-2 or TRBV6-3 to TRBJ1-1; unclear D gene. The germline gives CDR1 MNHEY, CDR2 SVGEGT. CDR3 length: 11 residues. V was pared by 2 bases and J by 11 bases, with 9 bases between. CDR3 sequence (DNA): TGTGCCAGCAGTTACGTCGAAGTGGCTTTCTTT. This translates into CASSYVEVAFF.

This clonotype occurred a few times. At one of its ends the junction is not consistent with the germline gene, which may arise from a read error. The chain uses TRBV28 and TRBJ1-2; the D is unclear. Germline CDR1 and CDR2: MDHEN and SYDVKM. The CDR3 contains 14 residues. CDR3 residues: CASSFRVLREGYAF. In nucleotides, the CDR3 is TGTGCCAGCAGTTTTAGAGTATTAAGGGAAGGCTACGCCTTC.